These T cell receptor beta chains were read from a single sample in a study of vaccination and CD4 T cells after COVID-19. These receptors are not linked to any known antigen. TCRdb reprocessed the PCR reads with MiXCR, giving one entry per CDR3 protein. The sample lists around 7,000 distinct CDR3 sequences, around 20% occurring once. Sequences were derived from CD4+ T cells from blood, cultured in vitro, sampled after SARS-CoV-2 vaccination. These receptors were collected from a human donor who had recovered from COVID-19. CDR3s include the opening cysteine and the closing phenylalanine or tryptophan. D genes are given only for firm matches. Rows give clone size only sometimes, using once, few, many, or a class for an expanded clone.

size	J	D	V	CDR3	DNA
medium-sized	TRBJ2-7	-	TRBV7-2	CASSLGEGRPYEQYF	TGTGCCAGCAGCTTAGGTGAAGGGAGACCCTACGAGCAGTACTTC
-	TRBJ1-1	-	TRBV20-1	CSANTGTLGIPAFF	TGCAGTGCAAACACCGGGACCCTAGGGATACCAGCTTTCTTT
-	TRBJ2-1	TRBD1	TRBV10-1	CASSVAGTGNNEQFF	TGCGCCAGCAGTGTCGCCGGGACAGGAAACAATGAGCAGTTCTTC
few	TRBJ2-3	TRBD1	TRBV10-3	CAITRGRGQDTQYF	TGTGCCATCACGCGAGGCAGGGGGCAGGATACGCAGTATTTT
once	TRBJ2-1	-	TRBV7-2	CASSLQGGSYNEQFF	TGTGCCAGCAGCCTTCAGGGAGGATCCTACAATGAGCAGTTCTTC
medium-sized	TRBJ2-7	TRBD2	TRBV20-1	CSARGAGTKGYEQYF	TGCAGTGCTAGAGGCGCCGGGACTAAGGGTTACGAGCAGTACTTC
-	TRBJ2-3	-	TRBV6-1	CASREGQPDTQYF	TGTGCCAGCAGGGAGGGACAGCCTGATACGCAGTATTTT
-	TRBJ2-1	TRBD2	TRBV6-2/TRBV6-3	CASRGTSGRGNEQFF	TGTGCCAGCAGAGGGACTAGCGGGAGGGGGAATGAGCAGTTCTTC
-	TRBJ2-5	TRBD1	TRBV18	CASSSDRGLQETQYF	TGTGCCAGCTCATCGGACAGGGGACTACAAGAGACCCAGTACTTC
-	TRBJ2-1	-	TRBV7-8	CASSQPGLLISYNEQFF	TGTGCCAGCAGCCAGCCCGGACTGCTCATCTCCTACAATGAGCAGTTCTTC
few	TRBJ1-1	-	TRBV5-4	CASSFGGTDTEAFF	TGTGCCAGCAGCTTCGGGGGTACGGACACTGAAGCTTTCTTT
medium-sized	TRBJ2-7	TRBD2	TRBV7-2	CASSSRTSGSRYEQYF	TGTGCCAGCAGCTCACGGACTAGCGGGAGTAGGTACGAGCAGTACTTC
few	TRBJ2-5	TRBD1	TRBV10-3	CAISRTGGARETQYF	TGTGCCATCAGTAGGACAGGGGGCGCCCGGGAGACCCAGTACTTC
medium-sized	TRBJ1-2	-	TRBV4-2	CASSQDGQGGDYGYTF	TGTGCCAGCAGCCAAGATGGGCAGGGAGGGGACTATGGCTACACCTTC
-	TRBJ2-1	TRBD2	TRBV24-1	CATTGTSGANEQFF	TGTGCCACCACCGGGACTAGCGGAGCCAATGAGCAGTTCTTC
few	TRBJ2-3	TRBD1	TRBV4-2	CASSQSGQGPDTQYF	TGTGCCAGCAGCCAATCGGGACAGGGGCCAGATACGCAGTATTTT
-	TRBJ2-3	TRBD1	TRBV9	CASSAGQGNTDTQYF	TGTGCCAGCAGCGCCGGACAGGGGAACACAGATACGCAGTATTTT
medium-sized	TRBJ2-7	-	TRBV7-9	CASSSQGLSSYEQYF	TGTGCCAGCAGCAGCCAGGGGTTGAGCTCCTACGAGCAGTACTTC
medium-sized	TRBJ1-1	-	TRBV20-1	CSARVLHYAEAFF	TGCAGTGCTAGAGTACTTCACTACGCTGAAGCTTTCTTT
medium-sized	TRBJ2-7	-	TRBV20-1	CSASNSNSYEQYF	TGCAGTGCTAGCAACAGCAACTCCTACGAGCAGTACTTC
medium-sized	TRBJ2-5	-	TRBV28	CASSPTGSPQGETQYF	TGTGCCAGCAGTCCCACCGGTTCGCCCCAGGGGGAGACCCAGTACTTC
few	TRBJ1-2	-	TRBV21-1	CASSKYPWGDRVYGYTF	TGTGCCAGCAGCAAATACCCCTGGGGGGATCGGGTATATGGCTACACCTTC
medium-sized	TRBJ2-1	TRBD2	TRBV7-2	CASSWQTSASYNEQFF	TGTGCCAGCAGCTGGCAAACTAGCGCCTCCTACAATGAGCAGTTCTTC
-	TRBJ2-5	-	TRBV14	CASSQVWVQETQYF	TGTGCCAGCAGCCAAGTCTGGGTCCAAGAGACCCAGTACTTC
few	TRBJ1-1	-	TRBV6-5	CASSYQGGAGSMNTEAFF	TGTGCCAGCAGTTATCAAGGGGGGGCAGGCTCCATGAACACTGAAGCTTTCTTT
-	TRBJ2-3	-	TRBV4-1	CASSIQGGDTQYF	TGCGCCAGCAGCATACAGGGAGGAGATACGCAGTATTTT
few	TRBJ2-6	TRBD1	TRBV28	CASSLSDMGQALSGANVLTF	TGTGCCAGCAGTCTCTCCGACATGGGACAGGCCCTCTCTGGGGCCAACGTCCTGACTTTC
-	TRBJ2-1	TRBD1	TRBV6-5	CASSSTGLSYNEQFF	TGTGCCAGCAGTTCGACAGGGCTCTCTTACAATGAGCAGTTCTTC
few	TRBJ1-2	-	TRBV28	CASSLAGLGYGYTF	TGTGCCAGCAGTTTAGCGGGACTTGGCTATGGCTACACCTTC
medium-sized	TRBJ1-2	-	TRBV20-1	CSARIRGHGYTF	TGCAGTGCTAGAATTAGGGGCCATGGCTACACCTTC
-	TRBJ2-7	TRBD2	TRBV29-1	CSVEGNSTGLAGVGSYEQYF	TGCAGCGTTGAAGGTAATAGTACGGGACTAGCGGGAGTAGGCTCCTACGAGCAGTACTTC
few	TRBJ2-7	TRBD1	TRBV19	CASSAFGDREYEQYF	TGTGCCAGTAGTGCTTTCGGGGACAGGGAGTACGAGCAGTACTTC
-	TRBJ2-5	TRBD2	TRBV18	CASSRTSGGGSEAQYF	TGTGCCAGCTCCCGCACTAGCGGAGGGGGTAGTGAGGCCCAGTACTTC
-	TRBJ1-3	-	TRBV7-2	CASSPDARSGNTIYF	TGTGCCAGCAGCCCGGACGCACGCTCTGGAAACACCATATATTTT
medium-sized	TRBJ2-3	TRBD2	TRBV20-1	CSARVRGGSDTQYF	TGCAGTGCTAGAGTGCGGGGGGGCTCAGATACGCAGTATTTT
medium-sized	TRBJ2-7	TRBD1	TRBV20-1	CSAREIGTGNEQYF	TGCAGTGCTAGAGAAATAGGGACAGGTAACGAGCAGTACTTC
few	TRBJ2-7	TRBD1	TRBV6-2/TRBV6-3	CASSAPGQERYEQYF	TGTGCCAGCAGTGCACCGGGACAGGAGCGCTACGAGCAGTACTTC
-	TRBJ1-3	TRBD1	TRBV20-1	CSAIQGLGNTIYF	TGCAGTGCTATACAGGGGTTGGGAAACACCATATATTTT
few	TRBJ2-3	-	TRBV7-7	CASSPGTSQQDTQYF	TGTGCCAGCAGCCCTGGGACTTCCCAGCAAGATACGCAGTATTTT
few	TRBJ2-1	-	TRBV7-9	CASSPEMRASYNEQFF	TGTGCCAGCAGCCCGGAAATGAGGGCCTCCTACAATGAGCAGTTCTTC
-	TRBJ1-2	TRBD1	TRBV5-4	CASSRGQGPSYGYTF	TGTGCCAGCAGCCGAGGACAGGGCCCGTCCTATGGCTACACCTTC
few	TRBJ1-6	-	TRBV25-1	CASCEQPNSPLHF	TGTGCCAGCTGCGAGCAGCCCAATTCACCCCTCCACTTT
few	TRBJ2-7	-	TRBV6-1	CASSEPVRTYEQYF	TGTGCCAGCAGTGAACCGGTCAGAACCTACGAGCAGTACTTC
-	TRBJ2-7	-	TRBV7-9	CPSSTRQSSYEQYF	TGTCCCAGCAGCACAAGACAGAGCTCCTACGAGCAGTACTTC
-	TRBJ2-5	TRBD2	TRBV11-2	CASSPPSGRTETQYF	TGTGCCAGCAGCCCCCCCAGCGGGAGGACAGAGACCCAGTACTTC
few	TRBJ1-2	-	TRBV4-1	CASSPRPSDGYTF	TGCGCCAGCAGCCCGCGACCAAGCGATGGCTACACCTTC
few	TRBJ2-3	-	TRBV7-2	CASKPMASTDTQYF	TGTGCCAGCAAACCTATGGCTAGCACAGATACGCAGTATTTT
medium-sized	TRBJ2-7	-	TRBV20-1	CSASSYRGPYEQYF	TGCAGTGCTAGCTCCTACCGGGGCCCCTACGAGCAGTACTTC
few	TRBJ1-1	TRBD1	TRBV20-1	CSAGQTGDSEAFF	TGCAGTGCTGGCCAGACAGGGGATAGTGAAGCTTTCTTT
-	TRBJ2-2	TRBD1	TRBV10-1	CASSPGQGRELFF	TGCGCCAGCAGTCCCGGACAGGGCCGGGAGCTGTTTTTT
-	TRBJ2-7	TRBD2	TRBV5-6	CASSRLAGGSYEQYF	TGTGCCAGCAGCCGACTAGCGGGGGGTTCCTACGAGCAGTACTTC
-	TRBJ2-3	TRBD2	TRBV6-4	CASSPLAGGADTQYF	TGTGCCAGCAGTCCCCTAGCGGGGGGTGCAGATACGCAGTATTTT
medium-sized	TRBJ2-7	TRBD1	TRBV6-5	CASSYGGTGGVEQYF	TGTGCCAGCAGTTACGGCGGGACAGGCGGTGTGGAGCAGTACTTC
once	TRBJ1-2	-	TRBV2	CASIDGAGTHYGYTF	TGTGCCAGCATCGACGGGGCAGGGACGCACTATGGCTACACCTTC
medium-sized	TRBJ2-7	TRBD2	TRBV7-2	CASRRPTSGGDYEQYF	TGTGCCAGCCGTCGCCCGACTAGCGGGGGGGACTACGAGCAGTACTTC
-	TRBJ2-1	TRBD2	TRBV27	CASTSWGGPNHEQFF	TGTGCCAGCACCTCTTGGGGAGGGCCGAATCATGAGCAGTTCTTC
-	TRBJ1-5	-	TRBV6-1	CASSEERFYNQPQHF	TGTGCCAGCAGTGAAGAACGCTTCTACAATCAGCCCCAGCATTTT
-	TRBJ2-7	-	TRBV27	CASSSPNPSNEQYF	TGTGCCAGCAGTTCCCCGAACCCATCCAACGAGCAGTACTTC
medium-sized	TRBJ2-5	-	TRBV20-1	CSARSDQETQYF	TGCAGTGCTAGAAGCGACCAAGAGACCCAGTACTTC